A single sample gave rise to the 10 T cell receptor beta chains below, sequenced in a study of monozygotic twins with inflammatory bowel disease. Each CDR3 protein gets one entry in TCRdb, which reprocessed the 5' RACE reads and gives no DNA. The sample data list over 350,000 distinct CDR3 sequences. The sequencing sample was made of blood. Source of these receptors: a human donor with ulcerative colitis or Crohn's disease, or a healthy co-twin of an affected twin (not recorded which).

This chain uses TRBV20-1 with TRBJ2-5; TCRdb calls TRBD2, which cannot be checked without DNA. Per the germline V gene, CDR1 is DFQATT and CDR2 is SNEGSKA (reference sequence). CDR3 length equals 15 residues. The CDR3 region is CSAIRAGGNRETQYF.

This chain connects TRBV5-1 to TRBJ2-3; TCRdb gives TRBD1 as the D gene, but with no DNA this cannot be confirmed. This CDR3 comprises 16 residues. In germline, CDR1 is SGHRS, CDR2 YFSETQ. The CDR3 sequence is CASSFTGVYTQDTQYF.

The V and J genes are TRBV6-6 and TRBJ1-2; the TRBD1 assignment by TCRdb is unverifiable without DNA. Germline V gene data show CDR1 as MNHNY and CDR2 as SVGAGI (reference sequence). The CDR3 extends over 14 amino acids. The CDR3: CASSSIRGRSGYTF.

V is TRBV7-2 and J is TRBJ2-1; TCRdb gives TRBD2 as the D gene, but with no DNA this cannot be confirmed. This CDR3 spans 15 amino acids. Germline lookup yields CDR1 SGHTA and CDR2 FQGNSA. The CDR3 loop reads CASSLGSGDYNEQFF.

J is TRBJ2-2 and V is TRBV19; TCRdb designates TRBD1, a call that cannot be tested without DNA. The CDR3 contains 13 residues. Germline CDR1 is LNHDA and CDR2 is SQIVND (reference sequence). The CDR3 loop reads CASSPGGGGELFF.

The rearrangement joins TRBV20-1 to TRBJ1-2; TCRdb reports TRBD1, a call that lacks DNA to check it against. This CDR3 is 15 amino acids long. The germline gives CDR1 DFQATT, CDR2 SNEGSKA (reference sequence). The CDR3 region is CSAHSGTGGNYGYTF.

V gene TRBV24-1 combines with J gene TRBJ2-3; TCRdb outputs TRBD1, but without DNA this stays unchecked. This CDR3 is built from 17 residues. The germline CDR1 and CDR2 sequences are KGHDR and SFDVKD. The CDR3 loop reads CATSEEVGAASTDTQYF.

J is TRBJ2-7 and V is TRBV6-2 or TRBV6-3. Germline loops: CDR1 MNHEY, CDR2 SVGEGT. The CDR3 covers 13 residues. The CDR3 is CASSYLPKAEQYF.

The chain uses TRBV5-1 and TRBJ1-1; checking the TCRdb D call of TRBD1 is not possible without DNA. CDR3 length equals 15 residues. CDR1 and CDR2 (germline): SGHRS, YFSETQ. CDR3 region: CASSSNSQGATEAFF.

The chain employs TRBV11-2 and TRBJ2-4; lacking DNA, the TRBD2 call made by TCRdb goes unchecked. The CDR3 covers 15 residues. Germline CDR1 is SGHAT and CDR2 is FQNNGV. CDR3 sequence reads: CASSPSLLAKNIQYF.